This T cell receptor beta chain was identified in a study of T cell responses to AZD1222 COVID-19 vaccine. The data were produced by immunoSEQ multiplex PCR, yet TCRdb's version contains in-frame clones alone and is incomplete. The data contain 120,000 or so clones, over 75% of them seen just once; the ten biggest clones take up around 5.8%. Concerning this clone itself: Antigen specificity is unknown.

The CDR3 has 16 residues. V gave up 4 bases and J gave up 6 bases; unmatched junction bases: 11. The V gene's germline CDR1 is GTSNPN and CDR2 SVGIG (reference sequence). Study conclusions and caveats: Without day 14 samples, only post-peak T cell repertoires were studied. The study found Spike-specific TCR breadth and depth rose after two AZD1222 doses. Clonal diversity was possibly underestimated, and the donors were mostly white British, with more females. Unmutated variant regions are reportedly the target of nearly half of TCRs that are spike-specific.

The V call is TRBV30, the J call TRBJ1-6, with 8 bases identical to TRBD1. The source was peripheral blood, collected on day 0 of AZD1222 vaccination. The TCR sequence derives from an adult in good health. CDR3 region: CAWTRDRGGRNSPLHF. In nucleotides, the CDR3 is TGTGCCTGGACTCGAGACAGGGGTGGTCGTAATTCACCCCTCCACTTT. Variable domain in full (rest from reference TRBV30 and TRBJ1-6): SQTIHQWPATLVQPVGSPLSLECTVEGTSNPNLYWYRQAAGRGLQLLFYSVGIGQISSEVPQNLSASRPQDRQFILSSKKLLLSDSGFYLCAWTRDRGGRNSPLHFGNGTRLTVT.